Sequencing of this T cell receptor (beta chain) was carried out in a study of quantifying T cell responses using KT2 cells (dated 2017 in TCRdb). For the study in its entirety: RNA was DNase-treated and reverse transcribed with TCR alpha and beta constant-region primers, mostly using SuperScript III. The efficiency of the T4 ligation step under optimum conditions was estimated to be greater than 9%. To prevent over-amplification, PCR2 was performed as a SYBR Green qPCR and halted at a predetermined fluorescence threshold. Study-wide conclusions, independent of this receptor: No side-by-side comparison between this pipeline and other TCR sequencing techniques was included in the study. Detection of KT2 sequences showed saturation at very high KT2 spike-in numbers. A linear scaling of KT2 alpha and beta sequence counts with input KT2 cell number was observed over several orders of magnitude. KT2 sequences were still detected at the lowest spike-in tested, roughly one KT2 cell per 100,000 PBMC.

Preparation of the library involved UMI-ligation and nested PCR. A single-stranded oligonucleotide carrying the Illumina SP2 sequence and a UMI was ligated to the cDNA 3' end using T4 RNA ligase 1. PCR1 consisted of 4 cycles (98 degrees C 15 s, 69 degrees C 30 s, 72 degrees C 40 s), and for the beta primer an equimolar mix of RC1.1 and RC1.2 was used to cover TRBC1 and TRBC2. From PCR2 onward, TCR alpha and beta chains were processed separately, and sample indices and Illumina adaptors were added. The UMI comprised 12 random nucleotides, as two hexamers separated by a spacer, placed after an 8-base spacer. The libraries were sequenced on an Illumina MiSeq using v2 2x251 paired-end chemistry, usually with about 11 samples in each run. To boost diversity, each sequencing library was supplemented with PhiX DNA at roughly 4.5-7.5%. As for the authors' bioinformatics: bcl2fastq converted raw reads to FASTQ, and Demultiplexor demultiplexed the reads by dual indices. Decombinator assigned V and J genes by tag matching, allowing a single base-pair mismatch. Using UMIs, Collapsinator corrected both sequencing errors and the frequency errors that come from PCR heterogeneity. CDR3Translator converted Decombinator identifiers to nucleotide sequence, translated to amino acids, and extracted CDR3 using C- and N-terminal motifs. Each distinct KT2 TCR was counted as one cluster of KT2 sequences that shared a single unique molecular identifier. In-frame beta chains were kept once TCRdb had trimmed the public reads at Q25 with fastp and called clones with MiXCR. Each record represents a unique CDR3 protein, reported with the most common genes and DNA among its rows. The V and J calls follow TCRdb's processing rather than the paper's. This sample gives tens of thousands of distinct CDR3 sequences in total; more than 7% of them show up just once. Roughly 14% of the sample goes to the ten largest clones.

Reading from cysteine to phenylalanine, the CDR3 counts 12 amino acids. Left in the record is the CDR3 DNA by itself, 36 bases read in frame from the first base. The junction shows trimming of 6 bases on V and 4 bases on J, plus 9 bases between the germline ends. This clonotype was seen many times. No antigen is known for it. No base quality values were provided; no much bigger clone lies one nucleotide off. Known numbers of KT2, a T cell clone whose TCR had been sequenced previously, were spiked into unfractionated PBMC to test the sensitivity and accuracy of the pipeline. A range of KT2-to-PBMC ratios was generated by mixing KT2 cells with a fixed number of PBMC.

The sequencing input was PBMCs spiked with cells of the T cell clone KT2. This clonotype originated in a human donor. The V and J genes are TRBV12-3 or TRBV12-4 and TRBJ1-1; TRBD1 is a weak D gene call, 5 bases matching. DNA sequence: TGTGCCAGCAGAACAGGAGGCACTGAAGCTTTCTTT. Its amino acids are CASRTGGTEAFF.